A selection of T cell receptor beta chains follows, all from one sample in a study of shared clonotypes between healthy human individuals. Profiling relied on immunoSEQ multiplex PCR, and the TCRdb table lists in-frame clones only, not all of them. The sample shows approximately 2,200,000 clones, about 92% of them seen only once. Sequenced: naive CD8+ T cells from PBMCs. The receptors were gathered from a man aged 18 to 29 in good health. Some clones in this sample may be carry-over from other donors' samples. Each CDR3 is given with its conserved first and last residue. A D gene is named only where the DNA matches it firmly. Not every row has a clone size; where given, it reads once, few, many or a size class.

abundance	v_gene	d_gene	j_gene	CDR3aa	CDR3nt
.	TRBV11-2	.	TRBJ2-3	CASSLDLYRGTDTQYF	TGTGCCAGCAGCTTAGATCTGTACAGGGGCACAGATACGCAGTATTTT
.	TRBV28	TRBD2	TRBJ2-5	CASSRRTPGLAGARETQYF	TGTGCCAGCAGCCGCCGAACACCGGGACTAGCGGGAGCGAGGGAGACCCAGTACTTC
.	TRBV13	.	TRBJ1-1	CASSLPADAVGNTEAFF	TGTGCCAGCAGCCTTCCGGCCGATGCAGTAGGGAACACTGAAGCTTTCTTT
.	TRBV28	.	TRBJ2-1	CASSVQGLSDSSYNEQFF	TGTGCCAGCAGTGTTCAGGGACTTTCCGACAGCTCCTACAATGAGCAGTTCTTC
.	TRBV4-3	.	TRBJ2-7	CASSQVGVGMYEQYF	TGCGCCAGCAGCCAAGTGGGGGTTGGGATGTACGAGCAGTACTTC
.	TRBV9	.	TRBJ1-4	CASSVGALATNEKLFF	TGTGCCAGCAGCGTAGGGGCGCTTGCAACTAATGAAAAACTGTTTTTT
few	TRBV4-3	.	TRBJ2-2	CASSQGTNTGELFF	TGCGCCAGCAGCCAGGGAACGAACACCGGGGAGCTGTTTTTT
.	TRBV6-1	.	TRBJ1-2	CASEPWLNYGYTF	TGTGCCAGCGAGCCATGGCTTAACTATGGCTACACCTTC
.	TRBV9	.	TRBJ2-2	CASSAPRQGPNTGELFF	TGTGCCAGCAGCGCCCCGCGGCAGGGGCCCAACACCGGGGAGCTGTTTTTT
.	TRBV19	TRBD2	TRBJ2-7	CASSMSSGGTYEQYF	TGTGCCAGTAGTATGTCCAGCGGGGGGACCTACGAGCAGTACTTC
once	TRBV7-3	.	TRBJ2-1	CASSLATEGGNEQFF	TGTGCCAGCAGCCTAGCCACGGAAGGGGGTAATGAGCAGTTCTTC
.	TRBV7-2	.	TRBJ2-7	CASSLGPSAGAYEQYF	TGTGCCAGCAGCTTAGGTCCCTCGGCAGGGGCCTACGAGCAGTACTTC
.	TRBV9	TRBD1	TRBJ1-4	CASSASGTVNEKLFF	TGTGCCAGCAGCGCGTCCGGGACAGTTAATGAAAAACTGTTTTTT
.	TRBV27	.	TRBJ2-1	CASSPPLGEEQFF	TGTGCCAGCAGTCCACCTCTAGGAGAGGAGCAGTTCTTC
.	TRBV5-4	TRBD1	TRBJ1-5	CASSLGLSGQGFNQPQHF	TGTGCCAGCAGCTTGGGGCTATCGGGACAGGGTTTCAATCAGCCCCAGCATTTT
.	TRBV27	.	TRBJ1-1	CASSFLETLNTEAFF	TGTGCCAGCAGTTTTTTAGAGACCTTGAACACTGAAGCTTTCTTT
.	TRBV27	.	TRBJ2-5	CASSYGGWETQYF	TGTGCCAGCAGTTACGGGGGTTGGGAGACCCAGTACTTC
.	TRBV7-9	TRBD2	TRBJ2-1	CASSLGTSGEQFF	TGTGCCAGCAGCTTAGGGACTAGCGGAGAGCAGTTCTTC
.	TRBV18	.	TRBJ1-2	CASFTTGPGDGYTF	TGTGCCAGCTTCACCACTGGCCCTGGGGATGGCTACACCTTC